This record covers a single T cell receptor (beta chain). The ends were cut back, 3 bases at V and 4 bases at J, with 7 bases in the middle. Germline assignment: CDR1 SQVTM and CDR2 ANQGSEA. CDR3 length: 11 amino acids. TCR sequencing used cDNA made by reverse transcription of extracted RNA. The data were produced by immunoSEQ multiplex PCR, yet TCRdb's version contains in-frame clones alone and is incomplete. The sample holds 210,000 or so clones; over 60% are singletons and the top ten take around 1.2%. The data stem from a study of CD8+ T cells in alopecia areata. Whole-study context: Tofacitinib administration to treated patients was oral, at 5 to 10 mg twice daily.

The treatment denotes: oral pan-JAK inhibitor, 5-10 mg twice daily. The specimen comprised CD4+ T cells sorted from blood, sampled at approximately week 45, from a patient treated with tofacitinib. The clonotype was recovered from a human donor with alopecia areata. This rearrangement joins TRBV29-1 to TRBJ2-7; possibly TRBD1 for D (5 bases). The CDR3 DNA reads TGCAGCGTTGAGGGGCCTTACGAGCAGTACTTC. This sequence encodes CSVEGPYEQYF.